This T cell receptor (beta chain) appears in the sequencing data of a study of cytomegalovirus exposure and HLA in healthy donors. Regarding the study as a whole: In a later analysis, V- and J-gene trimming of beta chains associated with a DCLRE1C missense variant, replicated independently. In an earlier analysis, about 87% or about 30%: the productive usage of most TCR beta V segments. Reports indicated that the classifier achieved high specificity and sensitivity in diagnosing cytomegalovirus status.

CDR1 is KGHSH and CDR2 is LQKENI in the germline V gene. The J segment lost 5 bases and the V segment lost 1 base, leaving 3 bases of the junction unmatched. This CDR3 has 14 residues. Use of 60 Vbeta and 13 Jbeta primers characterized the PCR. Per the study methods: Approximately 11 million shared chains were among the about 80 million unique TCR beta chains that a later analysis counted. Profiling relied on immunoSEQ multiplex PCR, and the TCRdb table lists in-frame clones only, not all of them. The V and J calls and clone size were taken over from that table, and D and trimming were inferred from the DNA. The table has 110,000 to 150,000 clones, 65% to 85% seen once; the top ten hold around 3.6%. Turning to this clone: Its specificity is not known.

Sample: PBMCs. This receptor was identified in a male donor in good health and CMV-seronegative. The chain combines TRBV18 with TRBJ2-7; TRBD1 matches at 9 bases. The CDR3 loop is CASSPRTGANEQYF. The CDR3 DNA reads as TGTGCCAGCTCACCACGGACAGGGGCGAACGAGCAGTACTTC.